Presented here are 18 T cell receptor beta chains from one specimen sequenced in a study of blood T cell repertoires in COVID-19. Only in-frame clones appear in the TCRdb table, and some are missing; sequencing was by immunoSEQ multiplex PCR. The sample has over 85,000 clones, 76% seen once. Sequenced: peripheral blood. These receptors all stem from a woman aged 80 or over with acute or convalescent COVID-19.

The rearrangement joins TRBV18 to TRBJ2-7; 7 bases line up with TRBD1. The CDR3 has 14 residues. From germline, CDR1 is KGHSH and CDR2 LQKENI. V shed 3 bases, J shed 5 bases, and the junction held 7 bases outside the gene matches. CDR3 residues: CASSPTTGNHEQYF. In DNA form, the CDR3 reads TGTGCCAGCTCACCGACGACAGGGAACCACGAGCAGTACTTC.

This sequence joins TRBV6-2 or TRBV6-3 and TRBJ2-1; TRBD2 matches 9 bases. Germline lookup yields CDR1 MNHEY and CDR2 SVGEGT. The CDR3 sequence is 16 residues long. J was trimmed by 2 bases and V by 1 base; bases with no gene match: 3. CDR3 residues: CASSYFTSGPYNEQFF. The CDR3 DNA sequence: TGTGCCAGCAGTTACTTCACTAGCGGGCCCTACAATGAGCAGTTCTTC.

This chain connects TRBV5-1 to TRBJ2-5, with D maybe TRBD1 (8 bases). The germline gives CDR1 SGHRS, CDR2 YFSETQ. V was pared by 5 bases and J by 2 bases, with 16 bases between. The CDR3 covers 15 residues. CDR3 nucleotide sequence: TGCGCCAGCAGTGACGGACAGGGAGGGCAAGAGACCCAGTACTTC. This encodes CASSDGQGGQETQYF. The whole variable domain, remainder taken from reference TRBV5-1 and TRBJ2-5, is KAGVTQTPRYLIKTRGQQVTLSCSPISGHRSVSWYQQTPGQGLQFLFEYFSETQRNKGNFPGRFSGRQFSNSRSEMNVSTLELGDSALYLCASSDGQGGQETQYFGPGTRLLVL.

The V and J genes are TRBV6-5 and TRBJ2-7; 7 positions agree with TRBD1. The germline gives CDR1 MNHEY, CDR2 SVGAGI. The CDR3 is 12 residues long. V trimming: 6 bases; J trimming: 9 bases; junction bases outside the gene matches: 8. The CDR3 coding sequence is TGTGCCAGCAGACAGCCATCAGGGGGGCAGTACTTC. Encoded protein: CASRQPSGGQYF.

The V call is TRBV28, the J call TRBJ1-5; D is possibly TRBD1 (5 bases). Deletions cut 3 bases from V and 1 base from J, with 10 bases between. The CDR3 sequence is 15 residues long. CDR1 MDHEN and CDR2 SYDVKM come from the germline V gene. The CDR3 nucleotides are TGTGCCAGCAGTTTTTGGGGGGAGAGCAATCAGCCCCAGCATTTT. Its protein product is CASSFWGESNQPQHF.

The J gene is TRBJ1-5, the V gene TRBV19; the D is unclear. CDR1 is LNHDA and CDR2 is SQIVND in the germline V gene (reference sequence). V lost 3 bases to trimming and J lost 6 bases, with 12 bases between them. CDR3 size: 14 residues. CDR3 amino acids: CASSIGPGGQPQHF. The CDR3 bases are TGTGCCAGTAGTATTGGGCCAGGTGGTCAGCCCCAGCATTTT.

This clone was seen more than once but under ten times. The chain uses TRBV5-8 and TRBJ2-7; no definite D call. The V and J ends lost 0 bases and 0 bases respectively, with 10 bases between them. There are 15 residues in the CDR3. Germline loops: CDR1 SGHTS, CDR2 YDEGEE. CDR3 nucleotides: TGTGCCAGCAGCTTGGATCCAAAGAGCTCCTACGAGCAGTACTTC. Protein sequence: CASSLDPKSSYEQYF. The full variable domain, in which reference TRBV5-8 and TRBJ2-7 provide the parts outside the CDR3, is EAGVTQSPTHLIKTRGQQATLRCSPISGHTSVYWYQQALGLGLQFLLWYDEGEERNRGNFPPRFSGRQFPNYSSELNVNALELEDSALYLCASSLDPKSSYEQYFGPGTRLTVT.

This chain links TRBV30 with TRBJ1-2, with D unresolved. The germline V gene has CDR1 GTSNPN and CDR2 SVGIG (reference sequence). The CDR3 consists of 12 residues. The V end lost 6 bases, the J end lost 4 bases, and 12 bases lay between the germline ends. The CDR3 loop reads CACPLVLYGYTF. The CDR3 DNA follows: TGTGCCTGCCCTTTAGTTCTCTATGGCTACACCTTC.

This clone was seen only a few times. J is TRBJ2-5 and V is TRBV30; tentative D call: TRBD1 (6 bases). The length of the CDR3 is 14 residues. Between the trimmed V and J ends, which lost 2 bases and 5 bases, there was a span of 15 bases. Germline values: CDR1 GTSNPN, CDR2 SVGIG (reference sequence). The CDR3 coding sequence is TGTGCCTGGAGTCGTGAGGCAGGGGTCGAGACCCAGTACTTC. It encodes CAWSREAGVETQYF.

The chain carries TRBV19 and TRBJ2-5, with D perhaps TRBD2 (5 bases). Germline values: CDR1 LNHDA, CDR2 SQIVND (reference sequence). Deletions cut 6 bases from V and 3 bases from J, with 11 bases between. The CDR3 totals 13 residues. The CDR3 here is CASSPASKETQYF. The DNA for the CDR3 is TGTGCCAGTAGCCCCGCTAGCAAAGAGACCCAGTACTTC.

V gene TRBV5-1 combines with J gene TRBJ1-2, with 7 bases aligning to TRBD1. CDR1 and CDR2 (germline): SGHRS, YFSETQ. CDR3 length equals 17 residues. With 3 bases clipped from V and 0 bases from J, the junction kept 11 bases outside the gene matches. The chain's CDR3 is CASSYALGTATNYGYTF. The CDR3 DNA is TGCGCCAGCAGCTATGCCCTGGGGACAGCAACTAACTATGGCTACACCTTC.

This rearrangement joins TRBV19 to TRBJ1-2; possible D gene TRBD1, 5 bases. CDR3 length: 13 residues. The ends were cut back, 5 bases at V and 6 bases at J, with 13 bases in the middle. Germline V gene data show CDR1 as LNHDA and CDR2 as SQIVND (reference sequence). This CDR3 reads CASSFHQGHGYTF. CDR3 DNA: TGTGCCAGTAGTTTCCATCAGGGCCATGGCTACACCTTC.

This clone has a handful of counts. As DNA, the CDR3 is TGTGCCAGCAGCTTATACAGGGGACCTCCGTTCTTC. The encoded protein is CASSLYRGPPFF. V is TRBV5-6 and J is TRBJ2-1; 7 bases agree with TRBD1. The trim removed 2 bases at V and 15 bases at J, leaving 8 bases unmatched. The CDR3 runs 12 residues. Germline V gene data show CDR1 as SGHDT and CDR2 as YYEEEE.

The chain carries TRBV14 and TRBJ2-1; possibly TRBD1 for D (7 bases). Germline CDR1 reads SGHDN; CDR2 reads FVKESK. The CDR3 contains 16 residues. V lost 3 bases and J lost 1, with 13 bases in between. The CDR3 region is CASSQVRGVSYNEQFF. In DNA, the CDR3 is TGTGCCAGCAGCCAGGTCAGGGGGGTTTCCTACAATGAGCAGTTCTTC.

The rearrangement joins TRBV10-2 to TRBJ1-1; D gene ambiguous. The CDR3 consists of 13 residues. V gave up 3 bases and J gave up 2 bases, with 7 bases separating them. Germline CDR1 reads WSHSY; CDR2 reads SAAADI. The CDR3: CASSDGENTEAFF. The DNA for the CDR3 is TGCGCCAGCAGTGACGGGGAAAACACTGAAGCTTTCTTT.

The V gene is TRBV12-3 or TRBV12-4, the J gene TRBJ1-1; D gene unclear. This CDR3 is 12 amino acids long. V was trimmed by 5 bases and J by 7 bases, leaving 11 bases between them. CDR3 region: CASSMTINEAFF. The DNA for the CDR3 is TGTGCCAGCAGTATGACAATAAATGAAGCTTTCTTT.

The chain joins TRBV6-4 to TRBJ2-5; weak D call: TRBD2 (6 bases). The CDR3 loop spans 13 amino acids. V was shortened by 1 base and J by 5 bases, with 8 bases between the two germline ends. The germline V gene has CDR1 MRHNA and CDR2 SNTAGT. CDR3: CASSDWDFETQYF. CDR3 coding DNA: TGTGCCAGCAGTGACTGGGACTTTGAGACCCAGTACTTC.

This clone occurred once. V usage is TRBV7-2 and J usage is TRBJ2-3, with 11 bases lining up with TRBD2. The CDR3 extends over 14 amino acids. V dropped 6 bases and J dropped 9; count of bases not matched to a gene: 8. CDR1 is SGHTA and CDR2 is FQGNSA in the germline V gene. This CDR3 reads CASRGLAVTATQYF. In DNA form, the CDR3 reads TGTGCCAGCAGGGGACTAGCGGTCACTGCCACGCAGTATTTT.